This T cell receptor beta chain originates from a study of control samples from healthy donors and cancer patients. Germline V gene lookup returns CDR1 SGHRS and CDR2 YFSETQ. Unmatched junction bases numbered 9, after V lost 1 base and J lost 5 bases. The CDR3 contains 16 residues. Clones were read by immunoSEQ multiplex PCR, and TCRdb kept only the in-frame ones, dropping some. The sample includes 95,000 to 150,000 clones, approximately 89% seen only once; the top ten take less than 9%. The rearrangement links TRBV5-1 to TRBJ2-7; 10 nucleotides match TRBD2. The clonotype was recovered from a woman younger than 30 in good health. Sequencing input: blood. The CDR3 is CASSLKGLAGVNEQYF. In DNA form, the CDR3 reads TGCGCCAGCAGCTTGAAGGGGCTAGCGGGAGTTAACGAGCAGTACTTC.